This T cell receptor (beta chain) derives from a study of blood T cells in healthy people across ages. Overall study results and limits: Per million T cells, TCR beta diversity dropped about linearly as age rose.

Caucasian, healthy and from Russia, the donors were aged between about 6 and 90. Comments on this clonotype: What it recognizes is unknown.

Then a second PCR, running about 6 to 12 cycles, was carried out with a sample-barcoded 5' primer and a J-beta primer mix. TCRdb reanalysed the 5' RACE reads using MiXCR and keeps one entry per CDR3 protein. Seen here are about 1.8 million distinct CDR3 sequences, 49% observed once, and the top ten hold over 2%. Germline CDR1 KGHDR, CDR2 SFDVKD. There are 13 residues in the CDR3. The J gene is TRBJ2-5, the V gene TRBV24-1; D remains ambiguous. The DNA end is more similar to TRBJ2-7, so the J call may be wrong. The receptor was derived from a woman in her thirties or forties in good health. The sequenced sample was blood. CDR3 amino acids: CATSDLTVNEQYF. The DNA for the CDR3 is TGTGCCACCAGTGATCTAACAGTCAACGAGCAGTACTTC.